This TCR beta chain comes out of a study of blood T cell repertoires in COVID-19. Study as a whole: The cDNA or gDNA used as material had been derived from T cells, B-cell-depleted T cells, or PBMCs.

After removal of 4 bases from V and 7 bases from J, the junction contained 5 bases not matched to a gene. The CDR3 runs to 15 residues. CDR1 is LNHDA and CDR2 is SQIVND in the germline V gene (reference sequence). Some clones are missing from TCRdb's copy, which holds only in-frame ones; the method was immunoSEQ multiplex PCR. The sample has approximately 360,000 clones; roughly 88% are singletons. The specimen sequenced was PBMCs or T cells enriched from blood (not recorded which). The clonotype originates from a woman aged 30 to 39 with acute COVID-19. V gene TRBV19 combines with J gene TRBJ2-1; 12 bases line up with TRBD1. The CDR3 DNA is TGTGCCAGTAGTACGGGACAGGGGGCAATGAATGAGCAGTTCTTC. Translated: CASSTGQGAMNEQFF.